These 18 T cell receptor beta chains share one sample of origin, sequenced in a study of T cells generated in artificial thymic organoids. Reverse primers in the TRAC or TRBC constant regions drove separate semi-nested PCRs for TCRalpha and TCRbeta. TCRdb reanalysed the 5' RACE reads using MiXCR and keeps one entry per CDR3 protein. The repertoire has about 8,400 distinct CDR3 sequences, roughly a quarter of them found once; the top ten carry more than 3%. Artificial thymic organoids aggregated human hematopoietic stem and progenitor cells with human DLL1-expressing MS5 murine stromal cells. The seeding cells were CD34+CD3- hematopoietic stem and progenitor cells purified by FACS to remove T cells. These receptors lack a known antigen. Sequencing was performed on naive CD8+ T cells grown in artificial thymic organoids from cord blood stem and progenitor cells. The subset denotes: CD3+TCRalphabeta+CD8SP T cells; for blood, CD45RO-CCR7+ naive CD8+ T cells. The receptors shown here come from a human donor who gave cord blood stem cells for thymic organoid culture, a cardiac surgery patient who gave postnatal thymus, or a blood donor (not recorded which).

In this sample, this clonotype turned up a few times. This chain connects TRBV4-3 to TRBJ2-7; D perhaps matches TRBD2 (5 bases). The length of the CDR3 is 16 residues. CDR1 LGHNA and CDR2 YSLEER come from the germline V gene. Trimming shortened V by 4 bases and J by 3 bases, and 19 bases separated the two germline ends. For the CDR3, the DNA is TGCGCCAGCAGCCGGCACGGGGTAAGAACGGGCTACGAGCAGTACTTC. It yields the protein CASSRHGVRTGYEQYF.

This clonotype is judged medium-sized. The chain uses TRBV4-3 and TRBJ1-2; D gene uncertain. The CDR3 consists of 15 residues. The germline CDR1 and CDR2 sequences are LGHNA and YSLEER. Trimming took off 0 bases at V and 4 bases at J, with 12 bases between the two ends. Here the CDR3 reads CASSQEAGPGYGYTF. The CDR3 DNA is TGCGCCAGCAGCCAAGAGGCCGGTCCTGGCTATGGCTACACCTTC.

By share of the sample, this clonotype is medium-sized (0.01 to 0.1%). This chain's CDR3 is CASSWGANTGELFF. In nucleotides, the CDR3 is TGTGCCAGCAGTTGGGGCGCGAACACCGGGGAGCTGTTTTTT. The genes are TRBV6-5 and TRBJ2-2, with a weak D call TRBD1 (5 bases). V was pared by 4 bases and J by 0 bases, with 6 bases between. Germline assignment: CDR1 MNHEY and CDR2 SVGAGI. CDR3 length: 14 residues.

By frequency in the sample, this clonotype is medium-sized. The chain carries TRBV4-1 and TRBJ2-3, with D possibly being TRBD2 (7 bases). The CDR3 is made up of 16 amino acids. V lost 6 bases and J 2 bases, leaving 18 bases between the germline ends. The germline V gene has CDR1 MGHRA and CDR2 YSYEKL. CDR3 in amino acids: CASSQIQGRATDTQYF. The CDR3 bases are TGCGCCAGCAGTCAGATCCAGGGGAGGGCCACAGATACGCAGTATTTT.

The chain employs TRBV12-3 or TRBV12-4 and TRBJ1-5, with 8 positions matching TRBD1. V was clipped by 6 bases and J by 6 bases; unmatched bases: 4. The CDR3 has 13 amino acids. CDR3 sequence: CASSSGGRQPQHF. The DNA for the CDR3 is TGTGCCAGCAGCTCAGGGGGCCGTCAGCCCCAGCATTTT.

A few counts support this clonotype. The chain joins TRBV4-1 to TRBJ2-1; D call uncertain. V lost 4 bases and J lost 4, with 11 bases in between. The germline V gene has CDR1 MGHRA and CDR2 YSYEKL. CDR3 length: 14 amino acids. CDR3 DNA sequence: TGCGCCAGCAGCCCCCGAGGTATTTACAATGAGCAGTTCTTC. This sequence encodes CASSPRGIYNEQFF.

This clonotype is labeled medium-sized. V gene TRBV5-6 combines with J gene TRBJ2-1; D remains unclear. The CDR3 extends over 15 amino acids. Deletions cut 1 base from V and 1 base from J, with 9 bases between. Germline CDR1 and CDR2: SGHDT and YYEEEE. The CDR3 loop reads CASSLLGPSYNEQFF. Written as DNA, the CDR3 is TGTGCCAGCAGCTTGCTCGGGCCTTCCTACAATGAGCAGTTCTTC.

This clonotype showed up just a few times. CDR3 nucleotide sequence: TGTGCCAGCACCTTCAGCTTCTCTGGAAACACCATATATTTT. Translating it yields CASTFSFSGNTIYF. The chain recombines TRBV7-9 with TRBJ1-3; D ambiguous. Germline-derived CDR1 and CDR2 are SEHNR and FQNEAQ (reference sequence). V was cut by 7 bases and J by 0 bases, with 10 bases left in between. This CDR3 spans 14 amino acids.

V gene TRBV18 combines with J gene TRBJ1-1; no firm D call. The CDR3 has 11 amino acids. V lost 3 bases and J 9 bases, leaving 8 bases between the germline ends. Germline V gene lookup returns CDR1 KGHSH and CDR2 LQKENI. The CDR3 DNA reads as TGTGCCAGCTCACCGGACTTGAAAGCTTTCTTT. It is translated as CASSPDLKAFF.

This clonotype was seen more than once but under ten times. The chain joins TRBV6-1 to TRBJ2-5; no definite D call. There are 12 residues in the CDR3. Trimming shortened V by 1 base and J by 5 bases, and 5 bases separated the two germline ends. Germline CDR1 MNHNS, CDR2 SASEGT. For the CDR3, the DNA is TGTGCCAGCAGTGAAGGTTGGGAGACCCAGTACTTC. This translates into CASSEGWETQYF.

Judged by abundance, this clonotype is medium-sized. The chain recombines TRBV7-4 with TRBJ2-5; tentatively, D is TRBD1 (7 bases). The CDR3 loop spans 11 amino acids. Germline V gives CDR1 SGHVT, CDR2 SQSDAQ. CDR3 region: CARRGQETQYF. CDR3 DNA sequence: TGTGCTAGGAGGGGGCAGGAGACCCAGTACTTC.

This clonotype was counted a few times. CDR3 sequence reads: CASSSPQQWNSGNTIYF. CDR3 coding DNA: TGTGCCAGTAGTTCCCCCCAACAGTGGAACTCTGGAAACACCATATATTTT. This chain links TRBV19 with TRBJ1-3, with D hard to call. V lost 5 bases to trimming and J lost 0 bases, with 17 bases between them. From germline, CDR1 is LNHDA and CDR2 SQIVND (reference sequence). This CDR3 comprises 17 residues.

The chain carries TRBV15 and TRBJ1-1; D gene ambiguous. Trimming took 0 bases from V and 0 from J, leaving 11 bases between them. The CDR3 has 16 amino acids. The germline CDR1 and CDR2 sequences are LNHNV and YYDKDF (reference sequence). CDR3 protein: CATSRDSVFMNTEAFF. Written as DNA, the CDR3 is TGTGCCACCAGCAGAGATTCGGTATTCATGAACACTGAAGCTTTCTTT.

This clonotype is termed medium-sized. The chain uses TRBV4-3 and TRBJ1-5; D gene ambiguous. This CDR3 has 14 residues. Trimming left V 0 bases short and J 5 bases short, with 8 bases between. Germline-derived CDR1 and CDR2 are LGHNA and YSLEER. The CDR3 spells CASSQDRRDQPQHF. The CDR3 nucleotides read TGCGCCAGCAGCCAAGACAGGAGGGATCAGCCCCAGCATTTT.

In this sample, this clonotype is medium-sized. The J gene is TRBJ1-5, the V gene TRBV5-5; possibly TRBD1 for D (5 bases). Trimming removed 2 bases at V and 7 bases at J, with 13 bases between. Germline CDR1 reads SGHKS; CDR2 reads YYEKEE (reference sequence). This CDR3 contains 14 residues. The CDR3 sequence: CASSLWGIGQPQHF. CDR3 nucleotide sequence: TGTGCCAGCAGCTTATGGGGGATTGGACAGCCCCAGCATTTT.

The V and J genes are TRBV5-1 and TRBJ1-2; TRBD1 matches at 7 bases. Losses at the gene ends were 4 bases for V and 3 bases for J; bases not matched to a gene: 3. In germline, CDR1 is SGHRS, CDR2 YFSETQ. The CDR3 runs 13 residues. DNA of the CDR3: TGCGCCAGCAGCCCCCAGGGGGACTATGGCTACACCTTC. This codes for CASSPQGDYGYTF.

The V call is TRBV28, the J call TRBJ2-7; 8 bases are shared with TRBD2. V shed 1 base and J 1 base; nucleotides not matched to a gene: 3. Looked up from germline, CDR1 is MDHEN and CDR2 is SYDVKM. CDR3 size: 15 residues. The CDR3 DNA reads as TGTGCCAGCAGTTTATCAGGGACTAGATCCTACGAGCAGTACTTC. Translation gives CASSLSGTRSYEQYF. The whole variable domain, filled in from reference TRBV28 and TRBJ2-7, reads DVKVTQSSRYLVKRTGEKVFLECVQDMDHENMFWYRQDPGLGLRLIYFSYDVKMKEKGDIPEGYSVSREKKERFSLILESASTNQTSMYLCASSLSGTRSYEQYFGPGTRLTVT.

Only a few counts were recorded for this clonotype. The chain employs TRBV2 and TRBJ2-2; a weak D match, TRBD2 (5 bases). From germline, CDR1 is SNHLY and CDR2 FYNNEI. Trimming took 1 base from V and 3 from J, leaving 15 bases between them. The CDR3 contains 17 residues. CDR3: CASSEGARPRDTGELFF. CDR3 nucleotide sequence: TGTGCCAGCAGTGAAGGGGCGCGGCCGAGGGACACCGGGGAGCTGTTTTTT.